This TCR beta chain was sequenced during a study of cytomegalovirus exposure and HLA in healthy donors. Whole-study context: Falling in the Caucasian-associated ancestry cluster were about four fifths of under 450 genotyped donors. Study results and caveats: It was about 180 TCR beta chains that were listed as cytomegalovirus-associated. Donors were assumed by presence/absence analyses to have roughly uniform sequencing depth. CMV serostatus was the only recorded immune exposure for donors.

About this clone: What it recognizes is unknown.

It was with 60 Vbeta and 13 Jbeta primers that the PCR ran. Repertoires were generated with immunoSEQ multiplex PCR, while TCRdb's copy carries only in-frame clones and drops some. The sample gives approximately 160,000 clones, about 80% of which show up once; 1% is in the top ten. Germline CDR1 SQVTM, CDR2 ANQGSEA. The CDR3 has 13 amino acids. The V end lost 4 bases, the J end lost 4 bases, and 10 bases lay between the germline ends. The V gene is TRBV29-1, the J gene TRBJ2-2; D perhaps matches TRBD2 (7 bases). The sequence was obtained from a woman aged 45-65 years in good health and CMV-seropositive. Material for sequencing was PBMCs. The CDR3 here is CSVAGGPTGELFF. The CDR3 coding sequence is TGCAGCGTTGCGGGGGGCCCCACCGGGGAGCTGTTTTTT.